Following are 19 T cell receptor beta chains from one sample sequenced in a study of OX40 agonist ivuxolimab in advanced cancers. The table came from immunoSEQ multiplex PCR; TCRdb's copy has only in-frame clones and leaves some out. The sample records around 62,000 clones, 80% to 90% being singletons. The sample consisted of CD4+ or CD8+ T cells sorted from blood, taken in a trial of the OX40 agonist ivuxolimab. These receptors originate from an adult with an advanced solid tumor such as melanoma, head and neck, liver or kidney cancer.

The chain is built from TRBV10-2 and TRBJ2-7; 9 positions agree with TRBD1. The J segment lost 2 bases and the V segment lost 8 bases, leaving 4 bases of the junction unmatched. CDR3 length equals 13 residues. Per the germline V gene, CDR1 is WSHSY and CDR2 is SAAADI. CDR3 protein: CASLRTGAYEQYF. The CDR3 DNA sequence: TGCGCCAGCCTAAGGACAGGGGCCTACGAGCAGTACTTC.

The chain recombines TRBV11-2 with TRBJ2-3; TRBD2 might be the D (6 bases). Trimming removed 2 bases at V and 4 bases at J, with 16 bases between. CDR3 size: 16 residues. Looked up from germline, CDR1 is SGHAT and CDR2 is FQNNGV. The CDR3 DNA reads as TGTGCCAGCAGCTTACGGGGGACTGGTAGCGCAGATACGCAGTATTTT. Protein: CASSLRGTGSADTQYF.

The chain is built from TRBV19 and TRBJ1-2; D is unresolved. The CDR3 is 12 residues long. The germline V gene encodes CDR1 LNHDA and CDR2 SQIVND (reference sequence). The V gene lost 7 bases and the J gene lost 2 bases, with 8 bases spanning the gap. In nucleotides, the CDR3 is TGTGCCAGTAATGGGGTAAACTATGGCTACACCTTC. Protein product: CASNGVNYGYTF.

The V and J genes are TRBV7-8 and TRBJ2-3; D is ambiguous. Germline loops: CDR1 SGHVS, CDR2 FQNEAQ. Trimming cost V 2 bases and J 0 bases, with 15 bases left between them. The CDR3 covers 17 residues. This CDR3 reads CASSLYSAAGSTDTQYF. The CDR3 nucleotides read TGTGCCAGCAGCTTATACAGCGCGGCAGGCAGCACAGATACGCAGTATTTT.

This clone was counted a single time. An end of the junction does not agree with germline; a read error may underlie this. The V and J genes are TRBV5-1 and TRBJ2-1; D possibly uses TRBD1 or TRBD2 (7 bases each). CDR3 length: 16 residues. Germline V gene lookup returns CDR1 SGHRS and CDR2 YFSETQ. CDR3 sequence: CASSSVGGGVYSEQFF. CDR3 coding DNA: TGCGCCAGCAGCTCTGTGGGAGGGGGCGTTTACAGTGAGCAGTTCTTC.

The chain carries TRBV5-1 and TRBJ2-1, with a tentative D call TRBD1 (6 bases). The CDR3 covers 15 residues. In germline, CDR1 is SGHRS, CDR2 YFSETQ. V was cut by 4 bases and J by 5 bases, with 16 bases left in between. CDR3: CASSDRAGQNNEQFF. The DNA of the CDR3 is TGCGCCAGCAGCGACCGAGCCGGACAGAACAATGAGCAGTTCTTC.

Worth noting for this clone: Other DNA variants within this sample encode the same CDR3. The rearrangement links TRBV7-2 to TRBJ2-3, with D uncertain. Germline CDR1 SGHTA, CDR2 FQGNSA. The V gene lost 3 bases and the J gene lost 2 bases, with 3 bases spanning the gap. There are 12 residues in the CDR3. CDR3 in amino acids: CASSFSTDTQYF. The DNA for the CDR3 is TGTGCCAGCAGCTTCTCCACAGATACGCAGTATTTT.

This clone showed up just once. The genes are TRBV5-1 and TRBJ2-1; TRBD2 is a possible D gene (6 bases). The CDR3 spans 15 residues. V was shortened by 6 bases and J by 8 bases, with 21 bases between the two germline ends. Germline V CDR1 and CDR2: SGHRS, YFSETQ. CDR3 in amino acids: CASTAAGSSGDEQFF. The CDR3, as DNA: TGCGCCAGCACGGCGGCGGGGTCCTCCGGGGATGAGCAGTTCTTC.

The chain has TRBV5-6 and TRBJ2-5, with a weak D call TRBD2 (5 bases). The germline V gene has CDR1 SGHDT and CDR2 YYEEEE. The V end lost 0 bases, the J end lost 0 bases, and 6 bases lay between the germline ends. The CDR3 extends over 14 amino acids. The CDR3 sequence: CASSLVANQETQYF. Here the CDR3 DNA reads TGTGCCAGCAGCTTGGTAGCGAACCAAGAGACCCAGTACTTC.

The rearrangement uses TRBV19 and TRBJ1-1; 8 positions agree with TRBD1. The CDR3 sequence is 14 residues long. V was clipped by 5 bases and J by 1 base; unmatched bases: 3. From germline, CDR1 is LNHDA and CDR2 SQIVND (reference sequence). The DNA of the CDR3 is TGTGCCAGTAGTCCCGGGACAGGGAACACTGAAGCTTTCTTT. Translated, it gives CASSPGTGNTEAFF.

This clone was found a few times. The rearrangement uses TRBV19 and TRBJ1-5; 7 bases agree with TRBD1. V lost 5 bases and J lost 7; bases outside the gene matches: 11. CDR1 is LNHDA, CDR2 SQIVND, per germline (reference sequence). The CDR3 extends over 15 amino acids. CDR3 residues: CASSPPGGLGQPQHF. The CDR3 DNA reads as TGTGCCAGTAGTCCTCCAGGGGGGCTTGGGCAGCCCCAGCATTTT.

The rearrangement joins TRBV5-6 to TRBJ2-5, with 7 bases lining up with TRBD2. There are 14 residues in the CDR3. Looked up from germline, CDR1 is SGHDT and CDR2 is YYEEEE. Unmatched junction bases numbered 8, after V lost 0 bases and J lost 9 bases. In DNA, the CDR3 is TGTGCCAGCAGCTTGGCCGGCGGGGAGGGTCCCCAGTACTTC. This gives the protein CASSLAGGEGPQYF.

The rearrangement uses TRBV11-3 and TRBJ2-7; no reliable D call. This CDR3 contains 13 residues. The V gene lost 2 bases and the J gene lost 1 base, with 6 bases spanning the gap. CDR1 and CDR2 from the germline V gene are SGHNT and YENEEA. The CDR3 here is CASSLWGSYEQYF. The CDR3 nucleotides are TGTGCCAGCAGCTTATGGGGATCCTACGAGCAGTACTTC. The full variable domain, rest sourced from reference TRBV11-3 and TRBJ2-7, is EAGVVQSPRYKIIEKKQPVAFWCNPISGHNTLYWYLQNLGQGPELLIRYENEEAVDDSQLPKDRFSAERLKGVDSTLKIQPAELGDSAVYLCASSLWGSYEQYFGPGTRLTVT.

This chain joins TRBV9 and TRBJ2-3; TRBD1 matches at 11 bases. V dropped 1 base and J dropped 3; count of bases not matched to a gene: 7. From germline, CDR1 is SGDLS and CDR2 YYNGEE. The CDR3 spans 17 residues. The CDR3 reads CASSVFDGTGGTDTQYF. CDR3 nucleotide sequence: TGTGCCAGCAGCGTATTTGACGGGACAGGGGGGACAGATACGCAGTATTTT.

The CDR3 region has the DNA TGTGCCAGCAGTTCGGCACGGGACAGGTCACATGGCTACACCTTC. Translated, it gives CASSSARDRSHGYTF. This chain connects TRBV6-1 to TRBJ1-2, with TRBD1 matching over 8 bases. The J segment lost 6 bases and the V segment lost 5 bases, leaving 11 bases of the junction unmatched. The CDR3 contains 15 residues. The germline gives CDR1 MNHNS, CDR2 SASEGT.

J is TRBJ2-7 and V is TRBV5-1; 8 bases fit TRBD2. Trimming cost V 4 bases and J 6 bases; bases outside gene matches: 9. The CDR3 covers 14 residues. CDR1 is SGHRS and CDR2 is YFSETQ in the germline V gene. CDR3 DNA: TGCGCCAGCAGCCTCGGGACTAGGCTGGCCGAGCAGTACTTC. Its translation: CASSLGTRLAEQYF.

The chain is built from TRBV6-1 and TRBJ2-3; TRBD2 matches at 11 bases. CDR1 is MNHNS, CDR2 SASEGT, per germline. The CDR3 runs 15 residues. Trimming at V came to 5 bases and at J to 4 bases, leaving 5 bases not matched to a gene. CDR3 residues: CASSPTSGVADTQYF. DNA of the CDR3: TGTGCCAGCAGTCCGACTAGCGGGGTGGCAGATACGCAGTATTTT.

The CDR3 spells CSAAGQGYTEAFF. CDR3 bases: TGCAGCGCAGCCGGACAGGGTTACACTGAAGCTTTCTTT. V usage is TRBV29-1 and J usage is TRBJ1-1; TRBD1 aligns across 8 bases. The CDR3 is 13 residues long. Looked up from germline, CDR1 is SQVTM and CDR2 is ANQGSEA. Unmatched junction bases numbered 7, after V lost 7 bases and J lost 3 bases.

The chain combines TRBV5-4 with TRBJ1-4, with D uncertain. V lost 4 bases, J lost 5 bases, and 12 bases lay in between. The CDR3 totals 14 residues. Germline V gives CDR1 SGHNT, CDR2 YYREEE (reference sequence). The CDR3 bases are TGTGCCAGCAGCCTGGCAGGAGGAAATGAAAAACTGTTTTTT. It translates to CASSLAGGNEKLFF.